This entry features one TCR beta chain sequence. The antigen remains undetermined. Scientists made TCR beta libraries using quantitative 5'-RACE with molecular barcodes. Using its own MiXCR run on the 5' RACE reads, TCRdb lists one record per CDR3 protein. The sample carries about 390,000 distinct CDR3 sequences, about a fifth recorded once. This sample stems from a study of CD8 T cells in ankylosing spondylitis. Study-wide results and caveats: In reactive arthritis synovial fluid and blood, some motif variants had been reported before. Disease-associated clones were CD8+ and fairly uncommon in peripheral blood. It appeared that ankylosing spondylitis blood was characterized by a TCR beta motif of several highly homologous variants. According to the report, clones linked to the disease were significantly enriched in matched synovial fluid samples taken from ankylosing spondylitis patients.

V was pared by 4 bases and J by 4 bases, with 14 bases of the junction left unmatched. Germline lookup yields CDR1 KGHDR and CDR2 SFDVKD. The length of the CDR3 is 18 residues. The sequencing input was blood, either unsorted or a sorted T cell fraction (not recorded which). J is TRBJ2-1 and V is TRBV24-1, with 8 bases lining up with TRBD2. This clonotype was sampled from a male donor with ankylosing spondylitis. This CDR3 is CATSDPKIAGLSYNEQFF. DNA of the CDR3: TGTGCCACCAGTGACCCAAAAATAGCGGGATTATCATACAATGAGCAGTTCTTC.